This TCR beta chain was sequenced for a study of beta chain features in type 1 diabetes. About the study: Sorted cell examination encompassed about 110 million cells across all samples.

This clone appeared a few times. No antigen is known for it. Study results and limitations: At VDJ recombination sites, type 1 diabetes patients had fewer insertions and more deleted nucleotides. Type 1 diabetes patients had TCRB CDR3s that were shorter (moderately but significantly so) in all four CD4+ subsets.

This CDR3 has 16 residues. Germline V gene sequence: CDR1 SEHNR, CDR2 FQNEAQ (reference sequence). Deletions cut 5 bases from V and 2 bases from J, with 19 bases between. The isolated RNA, all of it, was reverse transcribed, so expressed TCRB transcripts were what got sequenced. TCRdb's table, derived via immunoSEQ multiplex PCR, lists solely in-frame clones and lacks some. The sample consists of a few hundred thousand clones, roughly 16% of them appearing once. The sample taken for sequencing was naive CD4+ T cells from blood. The V call is TRBV7-9, the J call TRBJ2-7; tentative D call: TRBD2 (8 bases). The clonotype originates from a woman in her late teens or twenties in good health. The CDR3 coding sequence is TGTGCCAGCAGCAGACTAGGGGGCGGGGGGACCTACGAGCAGTACTTC. Translated, it gives CASSRLGGGGTYEQYF. The full variable domain, rest sourced from reference TRBV7-9 and TRBJ2-7, is DTGVSQNPRHKITKRGQNVTFRCDPISEHNRLYWYRQTLGQGPEFLTYFQNEAQLEKSRLLSDRFSAERPKGSFSTLEIQRTEQGDSAMYLCASSRLGGGGTYEQYFGPGTRLTVT.